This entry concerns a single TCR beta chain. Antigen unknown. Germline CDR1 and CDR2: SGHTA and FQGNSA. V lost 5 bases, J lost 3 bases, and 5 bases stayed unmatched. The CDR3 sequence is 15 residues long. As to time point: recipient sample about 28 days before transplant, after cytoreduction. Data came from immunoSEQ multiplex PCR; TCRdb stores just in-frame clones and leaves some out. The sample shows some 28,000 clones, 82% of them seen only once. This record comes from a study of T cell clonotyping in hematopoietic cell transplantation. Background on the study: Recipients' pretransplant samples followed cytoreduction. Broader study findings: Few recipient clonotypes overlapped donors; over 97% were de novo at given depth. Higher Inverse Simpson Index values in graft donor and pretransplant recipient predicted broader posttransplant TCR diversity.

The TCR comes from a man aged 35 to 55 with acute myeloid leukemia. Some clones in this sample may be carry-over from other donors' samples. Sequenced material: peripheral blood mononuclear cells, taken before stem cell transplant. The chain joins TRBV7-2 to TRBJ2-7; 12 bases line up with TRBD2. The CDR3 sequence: CASSQWTSGVYEQYF. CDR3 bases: TGTGCCAGCAGCCAGTGGACTAGCGGGGTCTACGAGCAGTACTTC.